This T cell receptor (beta chain) comes out of a study of T-cell memory formation after mild COVID-19. General study points: Cross-reactive memory appears to have joined, as suggested by some responding clones showing up in pre-infection memory.

TCR alpha and TCR beta cDNA libraries carrying sample barcodes and UMIs were produced by 5'RACE using constant-segment primers. In TCRdb, the 5' RACE reads were re-called with MiXCR into one record per CDR3 protein. The sample yields 200,000 to 250,000 distinct CDR3 sequences, roughly 17% seen once. This CDR3 is built from 13 residues. Germline trimming cut 8 bases from V and 5 bases from J; bases unmatched to any gene: 6. CDR1 and CDR2 (germline): KGHSH, LQKENI. On this clonotype itself: Its matching antigen is unknown.

The chain links TRBV18 to TRBJ1-2; the match to TRBD1 covers 9 bases. The specimen sequenced was PBMCs or a T cell subset sorted from them (not recorded which). This clonotype originated in a man aged 18 to 29 who had mild COVID-19 (a few samples of this study predate the infection). Cell type and time point are not known. The CDR3, as DNA: TGTGCCAGCGGCCGACAGGGGGATTATGGCTACACCTTC. The encoded protein is CASGRQGDYGYTF. Using reference TRBV18 and TRBJ1-2 for the parts outside the CDR3, the full variable domain is NAGVMQNPRHLVRRRGQEARLRCSPMKGHSHVYWYRQLPEEGLKFMVYLQKENIIDESGMPKERFSAEFPKEGPSILRIQQVVRGDSAAYFCASGRQGDYGYTFGSGTRLTVV.